A single sample is the source of the 14 T cell receptor beta chains below, sequenced in a study of cytomegalovirus exposure and HLA in healthy donors (dated by TCRdb to about 2017). The method behind the library was the immunoSEQ multiplex PCR assay. For the multiplex PCR, a mixture combining 60 forward primers for TCR Vbeta segments and 13 reverse primers for TCR Jbeta segments was used. The table comes from immuneACCESS by way of TCRdb, which keeps in-frame sequences with V and J called. Part of the clones is missing from these tables; in studies checked, under half for an unresolved V gene and the rest for unknown reasons. The sample has some 110,000 clones on record, 78% of them singletons. Of the sample, 5.6% is held by the ten largest clones. What was sequenced was PBMCs. The receptors here all came from a male donor in good health and CMV-seronegative.

The J gene is TRBJ2-3, the V gene TRBV29-1; possible D gene TRBD1, 6 bases. CDR1 is SQVTM, CDR2 ANQGSEA, per germline. Trimming shortened V by 3 bases and J by 2 bases, and 18 bases separated the two germline ends. The CDR3 is 16 residues long. The CDR3 is CSVDLRDTRATDTQYF. In DNA form, the CDR3 reads TGCAGCGTTGATCTCCGGGACACTCGAGCCACAGATACGCAGTATTTT.

The J gene is TRBJ1-1, the V gene TRBV7-9; D possibly corresponds to TRBD1 (6 bases). Germline V gene sequence: CDR1 SEHNR, CDR2 FQNEAQ (reference sequence). This CDR3 has 13 residues. V lost 3 bases and J 6 bases, leaving 11 bases between the germline ends. The DNA of the CDR3 is TGTGCCAGCAGCTTCGGCAGGGGTTCTGAAGCTTTCTTT. Its protein product is CASSFGRGSEAFF.

This clone was detected only a few times. The genes are TRBV27 and TRBJ1-1, with 8 nucleotides matching TRBD1. Germline values: CDR1 MNHEY, CDR2 SMNVEV (reference sequence). The J segment lost 4 bases and the V segment lost 5 bases, leaving 9 bases of the junction unmatched. The CDR3 sequence is 15 residues long. The CDR3 loop reads CASSPTTGGSTEAFF. The CDR3 DNA reads as TGTGCCAGCAGTCCTACCACAGGGGGGAGCACTGAAGCTTTCTTT.

The chain links TRBV28 to TRBJ2-1, with 13 bases lining up with TRBD2. Trimming removed 6 bases from V and 0 bases from J; junction bases left unmatched: 14. This CDR3 has 20 residues. CDR1 is MDHEN, CDR2 SYDVKM, per germline. The CDR3 here is CASSYNSRLAGGSSYNEQFF. CDR3 nucleotides: TGTGCCAGCAGCTACAACTCTCGACTAGCGGGAGGATCCTCCTACAATGAGCAGTTCTTC.

Regarding this clone: Sequence at one end of the junction differs from germline and may be a read error. V usage is TRBV7-9 and J usage is TRBJ1-4; D may be TRBD1 (6 bases). Germline V CDR1 and CDR2: SEHNR, FQNEAQ (reference sequence). This CDR3 is 16 amino acids long. The CDR3 coding sequence is TGTTCCAGCAGCTTAGGTTCCACAGGGAAGAATGAAAAACTGTTTTTT. It encodes CSSSLGSTGKNEKLFF.

V is TRBV9 and J is TRBJ2-7, with 8 bases lining up with TRBD2. J was trimmed by 8 bases and V by 2 bases; bases with no gene match: 6. Germline CDR1 is SGDLS and CDR2 is YYNGEE. The CDR3 loop spans 13 amino acids. CDR3 sequence reads: CASSVRGLAKQYF. The CDR3 DNA reads TGTGCCAGCAGCGTCCGTGGACTAGCAAAGCAGTACTTC.

V usage is TRBV12-5 and J usage is TRBJ2-7, with D possibly being TRBD2 (6 bases). The CDR3 runs to 15 residues. CDR1 and CDR2 (germline): LGHNT, FRNRAP. V lost 2 bases and J 6 bases, leaving 17 bases between the germline ends. CDR3 sequence reads: CASGLTLGGRGEQYF. CDR3 nucleotide sequence: TGTGCTAGTGGTTTGACTTTGGGGGGAAGGGGCGAGCAGTACTTC.

This sequence joins TRBV10-3 and TRBJ2-7; 12 nucleotides agree with TRBD2. The trim removed 6 bases at V and 3 bases at J, leaving 6 bases unmatched. The germline gives CDR1 ENHRY, CDR2 SYGVKD. This CDR3 has 15 amino acids. The CDR3 sequence is CAISPTSGSVYEQYF. The CDR3 nucleotides read TGTGCCATCAGCCCGACTAGCGGGAGCGTCTACGAGCAGTACTTC.

The CDR3, as DNA: TGTGCCAGCAGCCCCGGAGAAAGGAACGAGCAGTACTTC. It is translated as CASSPGERNEQYF. The chain carries TRBV11-3 and TRBJ2-7; no reliable D call. CDR3 length: 13 residues. V was pared by 5 bases and J by 5 bases, with 13 bases between. Germline values: CDR1 SGHNT, CDR2 YENEEA.

V gene TRBV18 combines with J gene TRBJ2-7; 8 bases fit TRBD2. There are 11 residues in the CDR3. J gave up 6 bases and V 8 bases, and 3 bases lay outside the gene matches. Germline V gives CDR1 KGHSH, CDR2 LQKENI. The CDR3: CASQAGAEQYF. In DNA, the CDR3 is TGTGCCAGCCAAGCGGGGGCCGAGCAGTACTTC.

The CDR3: CASSELAGGPYEQYF. The CDR3 bases are TGTGCCAGCAGCGAACTAGCGGGAGGGCCCTACGAGCAGTACTTC. The chain links TRBV9 to TRBJ2-7; TRBD2 agrees at 13 bases. The germline CDR1 and CDR2 sequences are SGDLS and YYNGEE. With 3 bases clipped from V and 2 bases from J, the junction kept 2 bases outside the gene matches. There are 15 residues in the CDR3.

The J gene is TRBJ2-5, the V gene TRBV4-3; 11 bases line up with TRBD2. Germline CDR1 is LGHNA and CDR2 is YSLEER. The ends lost 3 bases at V and 7 bases at J; junction bases unmatched: 10. CDR3 length: 16 residues. The CDR3 here is CASSQDQTSGAGTQYF. The CDR3 nucleotides are TGCGCCAGCAGCCAGGACCAGACTAGCGGGGCGGGGACCCAGTACTTC.

The count of this clone is one. The chain employs TRBV2 and TRBJ2-1; 7 bases line up with TRBD2. Germline-derived CDR1 and CDR2 are SNHLY and FYNNEI. The CDR3 runs 13 residues. Trimming cost V 8 bases and J 8 bases; bases outside gene matches: 9. The CDR3 loop reads CASRAGAFYEQFF. The CDR3, as DNA: TGTGCCAGCCGGGCGGGAGCGTTTTATGAGCAGTTCTTC.

This clone was recorded a few times. The chain recombines TRBV4-1 with TRBJ2-7; tentatively, D is TRBD2 (5 bases). Germline V gene lookup returns CDR1 MGHRA and CDR2 YSYEKL. The length of the CDR3 is 14 residues. Trimming pared 1 base from V and 2 bases from J, leaving 9 bases between. DNA of the CDR3: TGCGCCAGCAGCCAAGGGGAGTTCGCCTACGAGCAGTACTTC. It yields the protein CASSQGEFAYEQYF.